This T cell receptor beta chain stems from a study of blood T cell repertoires in COVID-19. Study summary: Acute and convalescent COVID-19 specimens originated in the United States, Italy and Spain. The cDNA or gDNA used as material had been derived from T cells, B-cell-depleted T cells, or PBMCs.

Germline V gives CDR1 LNHDA, CDR2 SQIVND (reference sequence). The CDR3 extends over 16 amino acids. The trim removed 5 bases at V and 0 bases at J, leaving 7 bases unmatched. Original methodology: Amplification of reference gene primers provided the estimated nucleated cell counts. TCRdb keeps only in-frame clones here, not all; method: immunoSEQ multiplex PCR. That table furnishes V, J and clone size, whereas the DNA furnished D and trimming. The profile covers 70,000 to 80,000 clones, with roughly nine tenths appearing a single time and more than 15% taken by the ten largest. The specimen sequenced was peripheral blood. V usage is TRBV19 and J usage is TRBJ1-3; TRBD1 matches 7 bases. The TCR originated in a man aged 80 or over in a cohort sampled during active COVID-19. The CDR3 protein is CASSPGQAFSGNTIYF. The CDR3 DNA sequence: TGTGCCAGTAGTCCAGGACAGGCCTTCTCTGGAAACACCATATATTTT.